Described below is a single T cell receptor (beta chain) sequence and its context. Its specificity is not known. The data derive from a study of T cell repertoires in cytomegalovirus infection. Overall study context: In public TCR beta signatures, there were indications of both CMV infection and matching HLA type.

One entry per CDR3 protein, called by TCRdb with MiXCR from the reads. The sample yields roughly 180,000 distinct CDR3 sequences, 20% to 25% seen once. Germline values: CDR1 MNHEY, CDR2 SMNVEV (reference sequence). The CDR3 sequence is 15 residues long. The V gene lost 5 bases and the J gene lost 8 bases, with 18 bases spanning the gap. The source material was CD8+ T cells from cultured PBMCs, sampled from culture after CMV antigen stimulation. The receptor was isolated from a human donor in good health (CMV status not recorded). Some clones in this sample may be carry-over from other donors' samples. The chain employs TRBV27 and TRBJ1-4, with D unresolved. In DNA form, the CDR3 reads TGTGCCAGCAGTCCCGAAGGGTTGGTAGGAGAAAAACTGTTTTTT. This codes for CASSPEGLVGEKLFF.